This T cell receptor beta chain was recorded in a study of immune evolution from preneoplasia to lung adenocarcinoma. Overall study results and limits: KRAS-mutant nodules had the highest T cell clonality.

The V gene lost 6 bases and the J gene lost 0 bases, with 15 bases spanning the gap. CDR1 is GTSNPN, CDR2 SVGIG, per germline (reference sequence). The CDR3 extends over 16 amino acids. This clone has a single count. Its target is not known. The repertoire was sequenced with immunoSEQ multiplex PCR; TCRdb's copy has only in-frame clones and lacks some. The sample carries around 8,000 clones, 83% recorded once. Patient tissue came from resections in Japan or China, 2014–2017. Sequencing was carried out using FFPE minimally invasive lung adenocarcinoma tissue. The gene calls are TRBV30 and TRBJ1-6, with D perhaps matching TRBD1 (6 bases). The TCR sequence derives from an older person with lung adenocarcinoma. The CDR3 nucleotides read TGTGCCTGTCACCTAACAGGGCGCTCCTATAATTCACCCCTCCACTTT. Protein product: CACHLTGRSYNSPLHF.